These 8 T cell receptor beta chains originate from one sample sequenced in a study of blood T cell repertoires in COVID-19. Data came from immunoSEQ multiplex PCR; TCRdb stores just in-frame clones and leaves some out. Of under 250,000 clones detected, 80% to 90% appear once; the ten largest clones hold 11%. The sequenced sample was peripheral blood. All receptors derive from a middle-aged man with COVID-19, enrolled during active disease.

The rearrangement links TRBV7-9 to TRBJ1-2; 9 bases fit TRBD1. The CDR3 totals 14 residues. The germline gives CDR1 SEHNR, CDR2 FQNEAQ (reference sequence). Trimming at V came to 5 bases and at J to 5 bases, leaving 6 bases not matched to a gene. The CDR3 sequence: CASSIQGAGYGYTF. CDR3 sequence (DNA): TGTGCCAGCAGCATACAGGGGGCTGGTTATGGCTACACCTTC.

This chain links TRBV15 with TRBJ1-5; D unresolved. The V gene's germline CDR1 is LNHNV and CDR2 YYDKDF (reference sequence). V was shortened by 3 bases and J by 4 bases, with 13 bases between the two germline ends. This CDR3 region has 15 residues. CDR3 loop: CATSRAGVSNQPQHF. DNA for the CDR3: TGTGCCACCAGCAGGGCCGGGGTTAGTAATCAGCCCCAGCATTTT.

This clone appeared a single time. V gene TRBV7-3 combines with J gene TRBJ1-2; D gene uncertain. V dropped 2 bases and J dropped 6 bases, with 19 bases sitting between them. CDR1 SGHTA and CDR2 FQGTGA come from the germline V gene. The CDR3 runs 16 residues. CDR3 residues: CASSLEPLGLEDGYTF. DNA for the CDR3: TGTGCCAGCAGCTTAGAACCCTTGGGTTTAGAGGATGGCTACACCTTC.

The V gene is TRBV7-8, the J gene TRBJ1-2; possible D gene TRBD1, 6 bases. The CDR3 is 16 amino acids. Germline values: CDR1 SGHVS, CDR2 FQNEAQ. The ends were cut back, 0 bases at V and 1 base at J, with 12 bases in the middle. CDR3 DNA: TGTGCCAGCAGCTTAGCGACAGGATCAAGTAACTATGGCTACACCTTC. Encoded protein: CASSLATGSSNYGYTF.

The chain links TRBV24-1 to TRBJ1-2, with D possibly TRBD1 on 5 matching bases. V was clipped by 4 bases and J by 7 bases, with 9 bases between them. Germline CDR1 is KGHDR and CDR2 is SFDVKD. This CDR3 region has 12 residues. CDR3 loop: CATSEEGFGYTF. CDR3 bases: TGTGCCACCAGTGAGGAGGGGTTTGGCTACACCTTC.

This chain connects TRBV29-1 to TRBJ2-5; weak D call: TRBD1 (5 bases). Germline CDR1 is SQVTM and CDR2 is ANQGSEA. There are 13 residues in the CDR3. Trimming cost V 7 bases and J 4 bases, with 16 bases left between them. The CDR3 nucleotides read TGCAGCGCCGGAAGGGGATGGGGAGAGACCCAGTACTTC. Its protein is CSAGRGWGETQYF.

This clone has only one observation. The chain has TRBV9 and TRBJ2-1, with 11 bases identical to TRBD2. The length of the CDR3 is 16 residues. The V gene end was trimmed by 3 bases and the J gene end by 7 bases; junction bases not matched to a gene: 9. Germline CDR1 and CDR2: SGDLS and YYNGEE. The CDR3: CASSAAGTSGLNEQFF. CDR3 nucleotides: TGTGCCAGCAGCGCCGCCGGGACTAGCGGCCTAAATGAGCAGTTCTTC.

This chain joins TRBV3-1 (or the pseudogene TRBV3-2) and TRBJ2-3, with D possibly being TRBD2 (5 bases). Germline values: CDR1 LGHDT, CDR2 YNNKEL (reference sequence). The CDR3 loop spans 17 amino acids. The germline V and J ends were trimmed by 4 bases and 1 base, with 18 bases remaining between them. The CDR3 bases are TGTGCCAGCAGCCCATACCTATCGGGGTCCGGCACAGATACGCAGTATTTT. Its protein is CASSPYLSGSGTDTQYF.